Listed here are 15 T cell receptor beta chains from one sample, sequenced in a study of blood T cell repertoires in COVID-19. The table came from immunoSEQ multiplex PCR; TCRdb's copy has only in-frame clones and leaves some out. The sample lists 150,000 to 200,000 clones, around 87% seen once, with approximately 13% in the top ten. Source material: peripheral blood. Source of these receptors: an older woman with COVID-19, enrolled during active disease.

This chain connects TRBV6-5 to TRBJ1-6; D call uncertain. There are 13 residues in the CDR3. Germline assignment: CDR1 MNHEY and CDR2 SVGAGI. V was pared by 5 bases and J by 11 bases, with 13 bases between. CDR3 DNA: TGTGCCAGCAGTCTCGATCGAGAGACACCCCTCCACTTT. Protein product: CASSLDRETPLHF.

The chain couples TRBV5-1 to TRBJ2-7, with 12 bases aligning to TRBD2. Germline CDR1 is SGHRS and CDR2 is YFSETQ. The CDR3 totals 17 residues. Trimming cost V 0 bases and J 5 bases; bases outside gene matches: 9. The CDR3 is CASSLASTSGSSDEQYF. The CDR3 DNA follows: TGCGCCAGCAGCTTGGCGTCGACTAGCGGGAGTAGTGACGAGCAGTACTTC.

CDR3 nucleotides: TGTGCCAGTAGTATTGCGGCAGAACGCACAGATACGCAGTATTTT. Translated: CASSIAAERTDTQYF. The chain links TRBV19 to TRBJ2-3; D uncertain. This CDR3 region has 15 residues. CDR1 and CDR2 (germline): LNHDA, SQIVND (reference sequence). V was pared by 3 bases and J by 1 base, with 11 bases between.

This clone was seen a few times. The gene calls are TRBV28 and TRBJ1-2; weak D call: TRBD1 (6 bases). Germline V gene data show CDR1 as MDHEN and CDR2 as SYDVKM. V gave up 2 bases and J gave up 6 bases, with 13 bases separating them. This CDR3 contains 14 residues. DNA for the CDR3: TGTGCCAGCAGTTTAGGGCAGGGGATGAATGGCTACACCTTC. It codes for CASSLGQGMNGYTF.

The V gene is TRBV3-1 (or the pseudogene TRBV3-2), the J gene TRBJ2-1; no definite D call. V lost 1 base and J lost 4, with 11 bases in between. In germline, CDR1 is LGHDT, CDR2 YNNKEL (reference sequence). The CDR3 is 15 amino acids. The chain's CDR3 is CASSQGRSRYNEQFF. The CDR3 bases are TGTGCCAGCAGCCAAGGACGGAGTAGGTACAATGAGCAGTTCTTC.

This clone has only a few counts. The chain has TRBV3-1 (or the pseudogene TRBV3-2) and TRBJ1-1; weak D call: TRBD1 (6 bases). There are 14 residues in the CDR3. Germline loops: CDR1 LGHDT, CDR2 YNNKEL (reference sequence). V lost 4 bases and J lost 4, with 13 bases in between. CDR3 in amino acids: CASSPLGRGTEAFF. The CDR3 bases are TGTGCCAGCAGCCCCCTGGGCAGGGGCACTGAAGCTTTCTTT.

CDR3 DNA: TGCAGCGTTGAAGGACAGCTCACAGATACGCAGTATTTT. Amino acids: CSVEGQLTDTQYF. This rearrangement joins TRBV29-1 to TRBJ2-3, with a weak D call TRBD1 (5 bases). Trimming removed 1 base from V and 2 bases from J, with 7 bases in between. The CDR3 consists of 13 residues. CDR1 is SQVTM and CDR2 is ANQGSEA in the germline V gene.

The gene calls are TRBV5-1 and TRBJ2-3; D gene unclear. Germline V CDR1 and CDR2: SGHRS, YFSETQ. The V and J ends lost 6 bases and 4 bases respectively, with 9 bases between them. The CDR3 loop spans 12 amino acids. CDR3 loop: CASTPNSDTQYF. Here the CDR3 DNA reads TGCGCCAGCACCCCTAACTCAGATACGCAGTATTTT.

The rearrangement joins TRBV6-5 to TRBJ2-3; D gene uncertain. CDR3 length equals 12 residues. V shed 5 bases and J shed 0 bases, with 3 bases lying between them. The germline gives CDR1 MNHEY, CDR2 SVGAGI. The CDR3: CASSQSTDTQYF. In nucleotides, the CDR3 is TGTGCCAGCAGTCAAAGCACAGATACGCAGTATTTT.

The CDR3 DNA follows: TGTGCCACCAGCAGAGGGACAGGGGCCAGCTCCTACAATGAGCAGTTCTTC. Translated: CATSRGTGASSYNEQFF. The V call is TRBV15, the J call TRBJ2-1; 9 bases map to TRBD1. The CDR3 totals 17 residues. Germline values: CDR1 LNHNV, CDR2 YYDKDF (reference sequence). V shed 1 base and J 0 bases; nucleotides not matched to a gene: 4. The full variable domain, in which reference TRBV15 and TRBJ2-1 provide the parts outside the CDR3, is DAMVIQNPRYQVTQFGKPVTLSCSQTLNHNVMYWYQQKSSQAPKLLFHYYDKDFNNEADTPDNFQSRRPNTSFCFLDIRSPGLGDTAMYLCATSRGTGASSYNEQFFGPGTRLTVL.

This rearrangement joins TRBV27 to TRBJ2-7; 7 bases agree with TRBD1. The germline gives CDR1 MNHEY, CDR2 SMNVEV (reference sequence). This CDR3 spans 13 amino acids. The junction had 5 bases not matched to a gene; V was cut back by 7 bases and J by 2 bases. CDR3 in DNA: TGTGCCAGCACCGGGACAGCCACCTACGAGCAGTACTTC. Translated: CASTGTATYEQYF.

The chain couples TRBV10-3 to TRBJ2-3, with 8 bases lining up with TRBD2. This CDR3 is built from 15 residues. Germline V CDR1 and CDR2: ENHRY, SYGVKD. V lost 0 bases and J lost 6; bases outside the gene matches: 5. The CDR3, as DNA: TGTGCCATCAGTGAGTCTAGCGGGACGGGGGATACGCAGTATTTT. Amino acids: CAISESSGTGDTQYF.

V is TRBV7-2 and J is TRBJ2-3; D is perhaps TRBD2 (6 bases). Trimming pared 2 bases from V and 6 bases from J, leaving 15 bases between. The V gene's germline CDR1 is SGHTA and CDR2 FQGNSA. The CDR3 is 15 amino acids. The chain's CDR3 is CASSLTGALGDTQYF. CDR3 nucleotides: TGTGCCAGCAGCTTAACGGGAGCCCTCGGGGATACGCAGTATTTT.

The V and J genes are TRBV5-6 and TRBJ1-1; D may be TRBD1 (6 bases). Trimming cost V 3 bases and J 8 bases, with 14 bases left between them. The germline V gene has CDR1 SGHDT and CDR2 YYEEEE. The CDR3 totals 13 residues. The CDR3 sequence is CASSSIGQREAFF. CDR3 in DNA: TGTGCCAGCAGCTCGATCGGACAGAGGGAAGCTTTCTTT.

CDR3 amino acids: CAISERDTNNSPLHF. As DNA, the CDR3 is TGTGCCATCAGTGAGCGGGACACTAACAATTCACCCCTCCACTTT. The rearrangement links TRBV10-3 to TRBJ1-6, with a possible D match to TRBD1 (6 bases). Trimming shortened V by 2 bases and J by 7 bases, and 12 bases separated the two germline ends. Germline CDR1 reads ENHRY; CDR2 reads SYGVKD. The CDR3 runs to 15 residues.